This is a list of T cell receptor beta chains from one sample in a study of CD8 T cells in Susac syndrome. TCRdb passed the immunoSEQ multiplex PCR reads through MiXCR, listing each CDR3 protein once. The sample gives around 120,000 distinct CDR3 sequences, roughly 94% of which show up once; approximately 0.12% is in the top ten. Sequenced: CD4+ T cells from PBMCs. The receptors were gathered from a human donor with multiple sclerosis. Each CDR3 is given with its conserved first and last residue. The D gene is left open where the match is weak.

>-|TRBJ1-1|TRBV18
TGTGCCAGCTCACCGCCCAGGATGAACACTGAAGCTTTCTTT
CASSPPRMNTEAFF
>-|TRBJ2-3|TRBV7-2
TGTGCCAGCAGCTTAGAAAACGTTGGGCAGTATTTT
CASSLENVGQYF
>TRBD1|TRBJ2-6|TRBV6-4
TGTGCCAGCAGCCCGGACAGGAGAAACTCTGGGGCCAACGTCCTGACTTTC
CASSPDRRNSGANVLTF
>-|TRBJ1-4|TRBV10-3
TGTGCCATCAGTGAGTCAGGAGCAACTAATGAAAAACTGTTTTTT
CAISESGATNEKLFF
>-|TRBJ1-1|TRBV7-2
TGTGCCAGCAGCCCGAGTCGTCAGAACACTGAAGCTTTCTTT
CASSPSRQNTEAFF
>-|TRBJ2-6|TRBV9
TGTGCCAGCAGCGTAGCCTTAGTTGGCACGGCCACTACCGGGGCCAACGTCCTGACTTTC
CASSVALVGTATTGANVLTF
>TRBD1|TRBJ1-2|TRBV12-3/TRBV12-4
TGTGCCAGCTCCTCCGGGCACAGGGGCCTCTCTGGCTACACCTTC
CASSSGHRGLSGYTF
>-|TRBJ2-7|TRBV6-2/TRBV6-3
TGTGCCAGCAGTTACTCGAGCACCGCCTACGAGCAGTACTTC
CASSYSSTAYEQYF
>TRBD2|TRBJ2-7|TRBV10-3
TGTGCCATCAGTGCGGGCACGGGGGGAGCCTACGAGCAGTACTTC
CAISAGTGGAYEQYF
>TRBD1|TRBJ1-1|TRBV27
TGTGCCAGCAGTTTTAGGGCAGGGGGTCAAGCTTTCTTT
CASSFRAGGQAFF
>-|TRBJ2-7|TRBV12-3/TRBV12-4
TGTGCCAGCAGTTTGGGGGGCTCCTACGAGCAGTACTTC
CASSLGGSYEQYF
>TRBD1|TRBJ2-2|TRBV5-6
TGTGCCAGCAGCTCGACAGGGGAAATCACCGGGGAGCTGTTTTTT
CASSSTGEITGELFF
>-|TRBJ1-1|TRBV5-1
TGCGCCAGCAGCTACCGGGCGGAAACTGAAGCTTTCTTT
CASSYRAETEAFF
>-|TRBJ2-5|TRBV7-8
TGTGCCAGCAGCCAGTTGGAGACCCAGTACTTC
CASSQLETQYF
>-|TRBJ1-1|TRBV12-3/TRBV12-4
TGTGCCAGCACCCTAAAGTGGGGCGCTGAAGCTTTCTTT
CASTLKWGAEAFF